This record covers a single TCR beta chain. The antigen is undetermined. This entry comes from a study of CD8+ T cells in alopecia areata. About the study: Severity was scored as percentage of affected scalp area in treated patients. Overall study findings and caveats: Mouse data revealed clearer TCR sharing than patient data did, a gap possibly tied to HLA. Higher clonality than in normal scalp was seen in lesional scalp, especially alopecia totalis/universalis. Under tofacitinib, fewer expanded CD8+ clones appeared among the top 100 scalp clones.

Extracted from the samples, RNA was reverse transcribed into cDNA to serve as the sequencing template. Produced via immunoSEQ multiplex PCR; TCRdb's table is partial and in-frame only. This table holds more than 200,000 clones, under 70% found once. Noted treatment: oral pan-JAK inhibitor, 5-10 mg twice daily. Per germline, CDR1 SGHRS and CDR2 YFSETQ. Trimming shortened V by 1 base and J by 8 bases, and 10 bases separated the two germline ends. This CDR3 region has 13 residues. This sequence was found in a human donor with alopecia areata. The chain has TRBV5-1 and TRBJ2-1, with D unresolved. The specimen was CD4+ T cells sorted from blood, collected at week 4, from a patient treated with tofacitinib. This CDR3 is CASSLSPVHEQFF. As DNA, the CDR3 is TGCGCCAGCAGCTTGAGTCCAGTCCATGAGCAGTTCTTC.